The 12 T cell receptor beta chains below all came from one sample that was sequenced in a study of T-cell reconstitution after alpha-beta-depleted transplantation in children. Preparation of the TCRbeta library used unique molecular identifiers. TCRdb re-called the PCR reads with MiXCR, one entry per CDR3 protein. The top ten hold less than 3% of the sample, which has about 72,000 distinct CDR3 sequences, roughly 6.6% seen once. The input for sequencing was PBMCs from the stem cell graft donor, taken from the stem cell graft. The receptors shown here come from a human donor who donated a stem cell graft to a child with acute lymphoblastic leukemia.

This clonotype was counted ten times or more. This rearrangement joins TRBV20-1 to TRBJ2-3; 9 nucleotides align to TRBD2. The CDR3 is 14 amino acids. Germline assignment: CDR1 DFQATT and CDR2 SNEGSKA (reference sequence). V lost 5 bases to trimming and J lost 0 bases; unmatched junction nucleotides: 3. CDR3 loop: CSAGGGASTDTQYF. CDR3 nucleotide sequence: TGCAGTGCTGGCGGGGGGGCTAGCACAGATACGCAGTATTTT.

This clonotype was counted ten times or more. The chain links TRBV6-2 or TRBV6-3 to TRBJ2-1, with TRBD2 matching over 10 bases. In germline, CDR1 is MNHEY, CDR2 SVGEGT. Trimming removed 8 bases from V and 6 bases from J; junction bases left unmatched: 7. This CDR3 is 14 amino acids long. The CDR3 spells CASLGTSATNEQFF. DNA of the CDR3: TGTGCCAGCCTCGGGACTAGCGCCACCAATGAGCAGTTCTTC.

Many counts were recorded for this clonotype. This chain links TRBV21-1 with TRBJ1-1; the table's TRBD1 call for D was not verified on the DNA. TRBV21-1 is marked as a pseudogene. The CDR3 runs 17 residues. The CDR3 region is CASSPGGQPNLNTEAFF. DNA of the CDR3: TGTGCCAGCAGCCCCGGCGGGCAGCCGAACCTGAACACTGAAGCTTTCTTT.

This clonotype was observed at least ten times. This sequence joins TRBV29-1 and TRBJ2-7, with TRBD1 identical over 8 bases. Unmatched junction bases numbered 7, after V lost 2 bases and J lost 1 base. CDR3 length: 15 residues. The germline V gene encodes CDR1 SQVTM and CDR2 ANQGSEA. This CDR3 is CSVEHGQGTSYEQYF. The DNA for the CDR3 is TGCAGCGTTGAACACGGACAGGGAACGTCCTACGAGCAGTACTTC.

This clonotype was counted a few times. This chain connects TRBV7-2 to TRBJ2-2; 10 positions agree with TRBD2. Germline CDR1 SGHTA, CDR2 FQGNSA. This CDR3 comprises 16 residues. V was clipped by 5 bases and J by 4 bases; unmatched bases: 7. CDR3 nucleotides: TGTGCCAGCAGCCTGAGCGGGGGGGCGAGCACCGGGGAGCTGTTTTTT. Translation gives CASSLSGGASTGELFF.

The V call is TRBV4-2, the J call TRBJ2-2; 11 bases match TRBD2. Germline loops: CDR1 LGHNA, CDR2 YNFKEQ. Trimming removed 2 bases from V and 0 bases from J; junction bases left unmatched: 8. This CDR3 spans 19 amino acids. CDR3: CASSQNSGGAFSNTGELFF. Here the CDR3 DNA reads TGTGCCAGCAGCCAAAATAGCGGGGGGGCATTCTCGAACACCGGGGAGCTGTTTTTT.

This clonotype was counted a few times. The chain combines TRBV2 with TRBJ2-6; TRBD1 is a possible D gene (5 bases). CDR3 length equals 18 residues. V gave up 3 bases and J gave up 0 bases, with 15 bases separating them. Germline CDR1 and CDR2: SNHLY and FYNNEI. In DNA form, the CDR3 reads TGTGCCAGCAGTGACAGGGCAGGGATTCCCTCTGGGGCCAACGTCCTGACTTTC. Amino acid sequence: CASSDRAGIPSGANVLTF.

In this sample, this clonotype turned up many times. J is TRBJ1-5 and V is TRBV12-3 or TRBV12-4; D not resolved. V lost 3 bases and J lost 5, with 11 bases in between. The CDR3 loop spans 14 amino acids. The DNA of the CDR3 is TGTGCCAGCAGTTTGGCGGGAGGATATCAGCCCCAGCATTTT. Translated, it gives CASSLAGGYQPQHF.

This clonotype occurred many times. The CDR3 coding sequence is TGCAGTGCTAGAGACGGGGCCGCAAAGTTCTTC. This sequence encodes CSARDGAAKFF. J is TRBJ2-1 and V is TRBV20-1; D tentatively reads TRBD1 or TRBD2 (5 bases each). V was trimmed by 0 bases and J by 14 bases, leaving 11 bases between them. This CDR3 region has 11 residues. Germline-derived CDR1 and CDR2 are DFQATT and SNEGSKA (reference sequence).

This sequence joins TRBV5-6 and TRBJ2-3; TRBD2 matches at 8 bases. Losses at the gene ends were 4 bases for V and 3 bases for J; bases not matched to a gene: 10. CDR3 length: 16 amino acids. From germline, CDR1 is SGHDT and CDR2 YYEEEE. CDR3 protein: CASSTPGTSVTDTQYF. Written as DNA, the CDR3 is TGTGCCAGCAGCACACCCGGGACTAGTGTGACAGATACGCAGTATTTT.

This clonotype has at least ten counts. This chain connects TRBV25-1 to TRBJ2-2, with D possibly matching TRBD1 (6 bases). CDR1 is MGHDK and CDR2 is SYGVNS in the germline V gene. This CDR3 is 12 amino acids long. The V end lost 3 bases, the J end lost 9 bases, and 8 bases lay between the germline ends. The CDR3 DNA sequence: TGTGCCAGCAGTGACGACAGGTGGGAGCTGTTTTTT. Translating gives CASSDDRWELFF.

This chain joins TRBV5-8 and TRBJ1-1, with D uncertain. CDR3 length: 10 residues. CDR1 SGHTS and CDR2 YDEGEE come from the germline V gene. Trimming took 5 bases from V and 8 from J, leaving 7 bases between them. The CDR3 DNA follows: TGTGCCAGCAGGTCGTGGGAAGCTTTCTTT. This gives the protein CASRSWEAFF.